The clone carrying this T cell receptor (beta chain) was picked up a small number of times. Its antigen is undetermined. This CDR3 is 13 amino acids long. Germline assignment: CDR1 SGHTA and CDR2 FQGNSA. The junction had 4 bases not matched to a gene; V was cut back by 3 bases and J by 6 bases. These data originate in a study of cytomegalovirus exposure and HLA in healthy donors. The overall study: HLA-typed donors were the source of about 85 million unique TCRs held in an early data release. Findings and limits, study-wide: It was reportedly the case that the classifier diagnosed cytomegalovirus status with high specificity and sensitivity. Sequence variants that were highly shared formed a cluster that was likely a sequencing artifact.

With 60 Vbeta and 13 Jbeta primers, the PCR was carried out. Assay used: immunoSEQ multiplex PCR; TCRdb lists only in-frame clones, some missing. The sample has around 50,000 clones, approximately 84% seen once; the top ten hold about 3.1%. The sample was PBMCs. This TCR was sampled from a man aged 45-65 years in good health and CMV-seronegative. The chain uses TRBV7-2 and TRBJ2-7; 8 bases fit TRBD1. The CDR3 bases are TGTGCCAGCAGCTTCATCGACAGGGGCGAGCAGTACTTC. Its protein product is CASSFIDRGEQYF.